The 8 T cell receptor beta chains in this list originate from one sample, sequenced in a study of blood T cells in healthy people across ages. For the second PCR, which ran for about 6 to 12 cycles, a sample-barcoded 5' primer and a J-beta primer mix were used. TCRdb reprocessed the 5' RACE reads with MiXCR, giving one entry per CDR3 protein. The top ten hold under 4% of the sample, which has 550,000 to 800,000 distinct CDR3 sequences, over 20% seen once. The sample consisted of blood. Receptor source: a man aged 70-80 years in good health.

This clonotype was picked up a small number of times. The rearrangement joins TRBV19 to TRBJ2-5; 9 positions match TRBD2. The junction had 11 bases not matched to a gene; V was cut back by 10 bases and J by 2 bases. The CDR3 length is 15 residues. Germline-derived CDR1 and CDR2 are LNHDA and SQIVND (reference sequence). This CDR3 is CATNSGSGGQETQYF. The CDR3 region has the DNA TGTGCCACGAATAGCGGGAGCGGTGGGCAAGAGACCCAGTACTTC.

The chain couples TRBV4-1 to TRBJ1-4; D is unclear. In germline, CDR1 is MGHRA, CDR2 YSYEKL. The V gene lost 0 bases and the J gene lost 12 bases, with 11 bases spanning the gap. The CDR3 runs to 13 residues. The CDR3 region has the DNA TGCGCCAGCAGCCAAGATCTTGAGGGTCAACTGTTTTTT. Translation: CASSQDLEGQLFF.

This clonotype came up many times. V usage is TRBV30 and J usage is TRBJ1-4; D is ambiguous. CDR1 and CDR2 (germline): GTSNPN, SVGIG (reference sequence). With 1 base removed from V and 8 bases from J, the gap between germline ends came to 11 bases. CDR3 size: 13 residues. The CDR3 reads CAWSGVIDEKLFF. CDR3 nucleotide sequence: TGTGCCTGGAGTGGAGTAATAGACGAAAAACTGTTTTTT.

V is TRBV20-1 and J is TRBJ2-3, with 10 positions matching TRBD2. V lost 5 bases and J lost 10; bases outside the gene matches: 6. The germline CDR1 and CDR2 sequences are DFQATT and SNEGSKA (reference sequence). The CDR3 contains 12 residues. The CDR3 sequence: CSAGSGRDAQYF. In nucleotides, the CDR3 is TGCAGTGCTGGAAGCGGGAGGGATGCGCAGTATTTT.

The chain uses TRBV5-4 and TRBJ1-3, with D possibly being TRBD1 (5 bases). This CDR3 spans 20 amino acids. V lost 0 bases and J lost 4, with 26 bases in between. Per germline, CDR1 SGHNT and CDR2 YYREEE (reference sequence). In DNA form, the CDR3 reads TGTGCCAGCAGCTTGGAGCCGGGACGGCGGTTATCCCTGAGGGGAAACACCATATATTTT. Protein: CASSLEPGRRLSLRGNTIYF.

This clonotype was counted between two and nine times. The gene calls are TRBV12-5 and TRBJ1-1; D is possibly TRBD1 (6 bases). The V end was cut by 2 bases, the J end by 7 bases, with 20 bases between. The CDR3 runs to 16 residues. Germline CDR1 LGHNT, CDR2 FRNRAP. CDR3 protein: CASGLPHYGTIGEAFF. As DNA, the CDR3 is TGTGCTAGTGGTTTGCCCCATTACGGGACAATCGGTGAAGCTTTCTTT.

This clonotype was seen a handful of times. This may be a read error: a much more frequent sequence differs by one nucleotide. The CDR3 does not end in the conserved phenylalanine or tryptophan, so this is likely a read error. V is TRBV15 and J is TRBJ2-3; tentatively, D is TRBD2 (6 bases). The germline V and J ends were trimmed by 6 bases and 0 bases, with 19 bases remaining between them. Germline loops: CDR1 LNHNV, CDR2 YYDKDF (reference sequence). The CDR3 has 17 amino acids. The CDR3 nucleotides are TGTGCCACCAGTTGGCGGGAAGGGACGAGGAGCACAGATACGCAGTATCTT. It codes for CATSWREGTRSTDTQYL.

This chain links TRBV20-1 with TRBJ2-5, with 10 bases fitting TRBD1. The tail of the sequence fits TRBJ2-7 better, so the J call may be wrong. The germline CDR1 and CDR2 sequences are DFQATT and SNEGSKA (reference sequence). CDR3 size: 13 residues. DNA for the CDR3: TGCAGTGCTTCCGGGACAGGGGCTTCCGAGCAGTACTTC. Protein product: CSASGTGASEQYF.